The entry that follows covers one TCR beta chain sequence. The antigen it binds to is not known. No qualities accompany the bases; no much larger clone lies one base away. This record belongs to a study of shared clonotypes between healthy human individuals (dated by TCRdb to 2019 to 2021). A note on the overall study: A couple of women and a few men aged 18 to 49 years were included in the cohort. For each donor, CD4 naive and CD4 memory were each run on three plates, CD8 naive on two plates, and CD8 memory on one plate. To estimate repertoire size and how much clonotype sharing occurs between individuals, the study deeply sequenced the blood TCR repertoires of 5 or 6 healthy adults. Between about 0.8 and 9 billion PBMCs per donor were obtained by leukapheresis. To increase sequencing depth and limit assay-specific biases, TCR repertoire library preparation and sequencing were carried out by different laboratories using diverse techniques.

The paper's findings and limits, for the study overall: Naive subsets generally had larger estimated clonotype richness than memory subsets did. Sampling was limited to blood, and TCR repertoires in tissue likely differ from TCR repertoires in blood. Clonotypes shared by all four sorted-subset donors showed higher generation probabilities than non-shared clonotypes. The small number of donors limited the genetic and exposure-history diversity represented. Sharing across several donors was observed for around 4.8% of naive CD4, about 4% of naive CD8, over 2% of memory CD4, and around 0.4% of memory CD8 clonotypes. Based on pairwise subsampling, the degree of clonotype sharing among donors was expected to be affected by sequencing depth. Incomplete sequencing was indicated by rarefaction of sorted-subset datasets, despite the large sequencing depth.

The donors were healthy, HIV-negative adults with no recently reported acute infections or vaccinations. Every donor was a Caucasian adult residing in Nashville, Tennessee, USA. CD4+ T cells were enriched by magnetic negative selection; naive cells were then positively selected on CD45RA, and the negative fraction formed the memory subset. Blood was collected by leukapheresis, and PBMCs were isolated by Ficoll-Histopaque density gradient centrifugation and then cryopreserved in liquid nitrogen vapor phase. Analytical flow cytometry was used to check the purity and quantity of every magnetically sorted T cell population. Genomic DNA was isolated from every sorted fraction and measured by UV absorbance on a Nanodrop 2000c. Using the deep immunoSEQ assay, TCR CDR3 regions were amplified from genomic DNA by multiplex PCR. For each cell subset, the extracted genomic DNA was distributed evenly across all wells of several immunoSEQ 96-well plates, and each plate served as one replicate. For sorted subsets, 200 to 250 ng of genomic DNA, equivalent to 25,000 to 35,000 T cell genomes, went into each replicate PCR. The purified libraries were quantified using a Qubit 3.0 fluorometer, sized with a Bioanalyzer 2100, and then quantified again using the KAPA Library Quantification kit. Every immunoSEQ 96-well plate was sequenced on a dedicated single-read 150-cycle Illumina NextSeq 550 flow cell. Under the source paper's analysis protocol: Because the immunoSEQ output included only junctional sequences and no quality scores, the filtering could not be the same as the filtering used for full-length reads. To assign V/J genes and CDR3, sequences were annotated against IMGT germline references using PyIR, a Python wrapper for IgBLAST v1.9. Reads were removed for weak V/J assignments (E-value above 1e-6), missing CDR3, stop codons, out-of-frame junctions, or ambiguous translated residues. V3J clonotypes were defined by identical inferred V gene, J gene, and CDR3 amino acid sequence. To compute the percentage overlap between repertoires, the number of shared unique clonotypes was divided by the size of the smaller repertoire. Repertoire richness was assessed with RTK rarefaction, the Chao1 estimator, and Recon v2.1 estimates of unobserved clonotypes. Generation probabilities were computed with OLGA for all TCRbeta clonotypes obtained by the gDNA method from a few donors. Drawn from immuneACCESS, this table holds only the in-frame rearrangements with V and J called that TCRdb kept. Clones are partly lost; checked studies trace under half to an unresolved V gene and leave the rest unexplained. V, J and clone size reflect that table, while D and trimming were determined from the DNA. This sample has 980,000 or so clones in its table, and 76% of those were observed once. Nearly 1.5% of the sample is in the top ten clones.

The sequence came from a man aged 18 to 30 in good health. The sample comprised memory CD4+ T cells sorted from blood. Taken with the paper, the label for cell subset or site translates to: CD45RA-negative fraction.

The nucleotide sequence is TGTGCCAGCAGTGGAGACAGGGTGGCCAAAAACATTCAGTACTTC. The translation is CASSGDRVAKNIQYF. The sequence is built from TRBV6-1 and TRBJ2-4; TRBD1 fits 7 bases in the junction. After removal of 4 bases from V and 1 base from J, the junction retains 4 bases not matched to a gene. The germline V gene supplies CDR1 MNHNS and CDR2 SASEGT. The CDR3, cysteine through phenylalanine, is 15 amino acids long. The sequence is cut down to CDR3 DNA, 45 bases in frame from base 1.